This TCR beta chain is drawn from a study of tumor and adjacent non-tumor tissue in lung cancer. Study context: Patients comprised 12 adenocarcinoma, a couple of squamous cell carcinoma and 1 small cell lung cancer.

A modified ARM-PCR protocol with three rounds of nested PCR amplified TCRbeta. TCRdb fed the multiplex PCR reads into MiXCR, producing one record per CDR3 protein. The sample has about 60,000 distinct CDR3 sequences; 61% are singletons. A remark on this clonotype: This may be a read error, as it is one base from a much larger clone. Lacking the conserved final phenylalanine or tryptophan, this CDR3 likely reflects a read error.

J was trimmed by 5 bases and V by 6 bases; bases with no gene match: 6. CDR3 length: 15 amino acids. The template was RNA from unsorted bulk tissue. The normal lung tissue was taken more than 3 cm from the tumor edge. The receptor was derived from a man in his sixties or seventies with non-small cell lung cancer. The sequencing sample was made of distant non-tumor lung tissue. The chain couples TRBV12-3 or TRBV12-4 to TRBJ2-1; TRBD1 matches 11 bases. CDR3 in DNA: TGTGCCAGCAGCCGGGGACAGGGGGGGGACAATGAGCAGTTCTTA. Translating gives CASSRGQGGDNEQFL.